This T cell receptor beta chain was sequenced in a study of human T cells and chemical hapten exposure. Individual cDNA molecules in this library carried unique molecular identifiers. TCRdb itself ran the RACE reads through MiXCR, one entry per CDR3 protein. In the table there are roughly 160,000 distinct CDR3 sequences, 14% of which are singletons. Sample time point: patch test 1, 2 weeks after DPC sensitization. Treatment described: therapeutic diphenylcyclopropenone sensitization with weekly scalp DPC. Whole-study results and caveats: The formation of large CDR3 similarity clusters by expanded TCRs significantly exceeded that of controls.

This clonotype appeared a few times. The antigen is unknown. The sequence came from a woman in her thirties with alopecia areata. Some clones in this sample may be carry-over from other donors' samples. The input for sequencing was whole blood, taken in connection with sensitization to the hapten diphenylcyclopropenone (DPC).

In nucleotides, the CDR3 is TGTGCCAGCTCACAGGGTCAACGGGGGTTGTATGGCTACACCTTC. It yields the protein CASSQGQRGLYGYTF. The chain combines TRBV18 with TRBJ1-2, with D tentatively TRBD1 (5 bases). In germline, CDR1 is KGHSH, CDR2 LQKENI. This CDR3 contains 15 residues. V gave up 4 bases and J gave up 5 bases, with 17 bases separating them.